This TCR beta chain came from a study of blood T cells in healthy people across ages. The trim removed 4 bases at V and 3 bases at J, leaving 7 bases unmatched. This CDR3 is built from 14 residues. Germline V gene lookup returns CDR1 DFQATT and CDR2 SNEGSKA (reference sequence). Combining a sample-barcoded 5' primer with a J-beta primer mix, a second PCR ran for roughly 6 to 12 cycles. TCRdb re-called the 5' RACE reads with MiXCR, one entry per CDR3 protein. Of around 1.5 million distinct CDR3 sequences listed, approximately 32% are singletons. This clonotype came up a few times. This clonotype was sampled from a woman in her twenties or thirties in good health. The sequenced material came from blood. The chain couples TRBV20-1 to TRBJ2-7; 9 nucleotides agree with TRBD2. CDR3 region: CSATLTSGFYEQYF. CDR3 DNA: TGCAGTGCTACCCTGACTAGCGGCTTCTACGAGCAGTACTTC.